Sequencing of this T cell receptor beta chain was carried out in a study of vaccination and CD4 T cells after COVID-19. Looking at the study overall: Post-vaccination samples were procured at a median of around 78 days following dose two (range 14 to 241). Overlapping SARS-CoV-2, HCoV-NL63, HCoV-OC43 and HCoV-229E spike peptides were used to stimulate cells.

The Oncomine TCR Beta short-read assay was applied to DNA of cultured CD4+ T cells. TCRdb called the PCR reads again in MiXCR, with one record for every CDR3 protein. The sample carries roughly 25,000 distinct CDR3 sequences, about 67% recorded once. Study findings and constraints: When vaccine-specific clones from convalescent patients were examined, 304 of 307 were spike mono-reactive.

As for treatment: roughly 11-day PBMC culture with coronavirus spike peptide pools or control peptides (ViraFEST assay). The table lists this clonotype with a few counts. The antigen remains undetermined. This specimen was CD4+ T cells from blood, cultured in vitro, taken after SARS-CoV-2 vaccination. This receptor was taken from a human donor who received a COVID-19 vaccine.

The CDR3 reads CASSKGTAGPYEQYF. The CDR3 coding sequence is TGTGCCAGCAGTAAGGGGACAGCGGGGCCCTACGAGCAGTACTTC. The chain couples TRBV12-3 or TRBV12-4 to TRBJ2-7; tentatively, D is TRBD1 or TRBD2 (7 bases each). CDR3 length: 15 amino acids. Trimming shortened V by 5 bases and J by 2 bases, and 16 bases separated the two germline ends.